This is a list of T cell receptor beta chains from one sample in a study of vaccination and CD4 T cells after COVID-19. TCRdb passed the PCR reads through MiXCR, listing each CDR3 protein once. The sample holds over 20,000 distinct CDR3 sequences; less than 40% are singletons and the top ten take approximately 2.8%. Antigens for these TCRs are unknown. Material: CD4+ T cells from blood, cultured in vitro, obtained about 7 months after SARS-CoV-2 vaccination. These receptors came from a human donor who had recovered from COVID-19. Each CDR3 is given with its conserved first and last residue. Each record gives: clone size, J gene, V gene, D gene, CDR3 DNA, CDR3 protein. A D gene is named only where the DNA matches it firmly. Not every row has a clone size; where given, it reads once, few, many or a size class.

clone_size: -; j_call: TRBJ1-2; v_call: TRBV29-1; d_call: -; cdr3_nt: TGCAGCGTTGGTGGGGGCCATGGCTACACCTTC; cdr3_aa: CSVGGGHGYTF
clone_size: few; j_call: TRBJ2-1; v_call: TRBV28; d_call: -; cdr3_nt: TGTGCCAGCAGTTACTTAGGGGTGGGCCAGTTCTTC; cdr3_aa: CASSYLGVGQFF
clone_size: -; j_call: TRBJ2-5; v_call: TRBV20-1; d_call: TRBD2; cdr3_nt: TGCAGTGCTCACCCGGGACTAGCGGGAGGGCCGGGAGAGACCCAGTACTTC; cdr3_aa: CSAHPGLAGGPGETQYF
clone_size: few; j_call: TRBJ2-7; v_call: TRBV7-2; d_call: -; cdr3_nt: TGTGCCAGCAGCTCCTTGGGGGTGGACGCAGGCTACGAGCAGTACTTC; cdr3_aa: CASSSLGVDAGYEQYF
clone_size: -; j_call: TRBJ1-6; v_call: TRBV6-1; d_call: TRBD1; cdr3_nt: TGTGCCAGCAGTCAACACCAGGGGGATAATTCACCCCTCCACTTT; cdr3_aa: CASSQHQGDNSPLHF
clone_size: few; j_call: TRBJ2-3; v_call: TRBV28; d_call: TRBD1; cdr3_nt: TGTGCCAGCGGCAGGGGGGGGACAGGGGGCTTAACAGATACGCAGTATTTT; cdr3_aa: CASGRGGTGGLTDTQYF
clone_size: -; j_call: TRBJ1-1; v_call: TRBV7-3; d_call: -; cdr3_nt: TGTGCCAGCAGTTTCGGCTTCAACACTGAAGCTTTCTTT; cdr3_aa: CASSFGFNTEAFF
clone_size: -; j_call: TRBJ1-5; v_call: TRBV5-4; d_call: -; cdr3_nt: TGTGCCAGCAGCTCGGGCGGGGGTCACAATCAGCCCCAGCATTTT; cdr3_aa: CASSSGGGHNQPQHF
clone_size: few; j_call: TRBJ2-3; v_call: TRBV6-1; d_call: -; cdr3_nt: TGTGCCAGCAGGCGGGGACACTCGGATACGCAGTATTTT; cdr3_aa: CASRRGHSDTQYF
clone_size: -; j_call: TRBJ2-1; v_call: TRBV28; d_call: -; cdr3_nt: TGTGCCAGCAGTCACCGTGGGGCTGGGGCGTACAATGAGCAGTTCTTC; cdr3_aa: CASSHRGAGAYNEQFF
clone_size: medium-sized; j_call: TRBJ2-5; v_call: TRBV24-1; d_call: TRBD2; cdr3_nt: TGTGCCACCAGTGATAGGACTAGCGGGAGCCAAGAGACCCAGTACTTC; cdr3_aa: CATSDRTSGSQETQYF